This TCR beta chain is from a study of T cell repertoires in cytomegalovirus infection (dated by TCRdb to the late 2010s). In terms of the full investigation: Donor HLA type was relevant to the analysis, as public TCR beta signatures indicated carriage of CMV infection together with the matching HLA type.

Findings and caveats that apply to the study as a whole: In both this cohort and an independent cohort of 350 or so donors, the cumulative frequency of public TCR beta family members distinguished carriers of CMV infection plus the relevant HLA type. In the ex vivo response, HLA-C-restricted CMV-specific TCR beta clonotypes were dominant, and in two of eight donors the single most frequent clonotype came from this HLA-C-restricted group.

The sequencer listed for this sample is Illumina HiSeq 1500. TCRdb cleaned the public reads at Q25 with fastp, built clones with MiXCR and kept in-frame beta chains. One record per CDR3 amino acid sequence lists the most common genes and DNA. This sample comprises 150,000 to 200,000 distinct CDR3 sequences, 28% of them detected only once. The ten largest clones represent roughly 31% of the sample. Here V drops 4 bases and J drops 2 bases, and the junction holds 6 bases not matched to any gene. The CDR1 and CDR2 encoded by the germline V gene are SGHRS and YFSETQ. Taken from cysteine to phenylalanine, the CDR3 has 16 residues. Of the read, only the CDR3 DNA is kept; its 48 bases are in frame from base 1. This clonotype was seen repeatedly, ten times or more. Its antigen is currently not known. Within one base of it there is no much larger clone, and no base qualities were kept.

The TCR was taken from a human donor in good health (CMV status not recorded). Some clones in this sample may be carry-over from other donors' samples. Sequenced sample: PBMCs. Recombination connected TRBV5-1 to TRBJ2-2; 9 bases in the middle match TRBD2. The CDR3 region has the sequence CASSHRTSDNTGELFF. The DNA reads TGCGCCAGCAGCCATCGGACTAGCGACAACACCGGGGAGCTGTTTTTT.